This T cell receptor beta chain was captured by sequencing in a study of blood T cell repertoires in COVID-19. Across the study: Italy, Spain and the United States were the sources of the convalescent and acute COVID-19 samples. In each case, the material was cDNA or gDNA derived from T cells, B-cell-depleted T cells, or PBMCs.

The CDR3 runs to 13 residues. Germline CDR1 is MDHEN and CDR2 is SYDVKM. Trimming stripped 7 bases from V and 4 bases from J, with 13 bases between. As originally analysed: By means of reference gene primer amplification, nucleated cell counts were estimated. Generated by immunoSEQ multiplex PCR, the TCRdb table keeps only in-frame clones and is missing some. V and J calls plus clone size are reproduced from that table; the DNA served to infer D and trimming. The table has over 200,000 clones, around nine tenths seen once. The TCR was taken from a man between 35 and 55 years old with acute or convalescent COVID-19. Material for sequencing was peripheral blood. The chain carries TRBV28 and TRBJ1-1; D is uncertain. The DNA of the CDR3 is TGTGCCAGCACCCTACGAGGAATCACTGAAGCTTTCTTT. Its protein product is CASTLRGITEAFF. Looking up the rest from reference TRBV28 and TRBJ1-1 gives the full variable domain: DVKVTQSSRYLVKRTGEKVFLECVQDMDHENMFWYRQDPGLGLRLIYFSYDVKMKEKGDIPEGYSVSREKKERFSLILESASTNQTSMYLCASTLRGITEAFFGQGTRLTVV.